This passage covers 5 T cell receptor beta chains from one sample sequenced in a study of cytomegalovirus exposure and HLA in healthy donors. The PCR was carried out with 60 Vbeta primers and 13 Jbeta primers. The repertoire was sequenced with immunoSEQ multiplex PCR; TCRdb's copy has only in-frame clones and lacks some. This table holds 100,000 to 150,000 clones. The material sequenced was PBMCs. The receptor source for this set is a man aged 30-40 years in good health and CMV-seronegative.

The chain uses TRBV7-2 and TRBJ1-5, with TRBD1 matching 8 bases. The CDR3 is 17 amino acids. Trimming removed 1 base from V and 7 bases from J; junction bases left unmatched: 12. Germline lookup yields CDR1 SGHTA and CDR2 FQGNSA. CDR3 sequence: CASSLVGGQGAGQPQHF. The CDR3 DNA reads as TGTGCCAGCAGCTTAGTGGGCGGCCAGGGGGCAGGGCAGCCCCAGCATTTT.

The chain combines TRBV11-2 with TRBJ2-7, with D unclear. Trimming pared 3 bases from V and 3 bases from J, leaving 15 bases between. The CDR3 spans 15 residues. Germline loops: CDR1 SGHAT, CDR2 FQNNGV. DNA for the CDR3: TGTGCCAGCAGCTTGGAAAGACCAGGAATCTACGAGCAGTACTTC. Its protein product is CASSLERPGIYEQYF.

The J gene is TRBJ1-2, the V gene TRBV7-2; no reliable D call. This CDR3 spans 15 amino acids. V was cut by 1 base and J by 3 bases, with 12 bases left in between. Germline CDR1 SGHTA, CDR2 FQGNSA. The CDR3 nucleotides are TGTGCCAGCAGCTTAGATCCGGGAGGGCACTATGGCTACACCTTC. Protein product: CASSLDPGGHYGYTF.

V and J are TRBV7-9 and TRBJ2-7; tentative D call: TRBD2 (6 bases). The CDR3 sequence is 12 residues long. V was pared by 4 bases and J by 5 bases, with 9 bases between. Germline CDR1 and CDR2: SEHNR and FQNEAQ (reference sequence). CDR3 sequence: CASSSSSDEQYF. DNA for the CDR3: TGTGCCAGCAGCTCCTCTAGCGACGAGCAGTACTTC.

The rearrangement joins TRBV14 to TRBJ2-5, with D possibly matching TRBD2 (6 bases). This CDR3 is 19 amino acids long. The ends were cut back, 0 bases at V and 1 base at J, with 21 bases in the middle. Germline V CDR1 and CDR2: SGHDN, FVKESK. The CDR3 coding sequence is TGTGCCAGCAGCCAAGACAGGCTAGCGATACTACCTCTCCAAGAGACCCAGTACTTC. This encodes CASSQDRLAILPLQETQYF.